Shown below are 18 T cell receptor beta chains from a single sample sequenced in a study of blood T cell repertoires in COVID-19. Clones were sequenced by immunoSEQ multiplex PCR, and TCRdb holds only the in-frame ones, with some missing. The sample includes about 190,000 clones, 70% to 90% seen only once; the top ten take less than 3%. The sample taken for sequencing was peripheral blood. The source is a woman in her 30s with active or convalescent COVID-19.

The V and J genes are TRBV10-3 and TRBJ2-7; TRBD1 might be the D (6 bases). This CDR3 is built from 16 residues. Per the germline V gene, CDR1 is ENHRY and CDR2 is SYGVKD. V lost 10 bases and J 6 bases, leaving 28 bases between the germline ends. CDR3 nucleotide sequence: TGTGCCACCTTACCTCGGGACAACACGCAGAGAGGCGAGCAGTACTTC. This codes for CATLPRDNTQRGEQYF.

V is TRBV7-2 and J is TRBJ1-1; tentative D call: TRBD1 (5 bases). V was shortened by 4 bases and J by 1 base, with 13 bases between the two germline ends. CDR3 length: 15 residues. CDR1 SGHTA and CDR2 FQGNSA come from the germline V gene. The CDR3 here is CASSSDAGRNTEAFF. The CDR3 DNA reads TGTGCCAGCAGCTCGGACGCGGGGCGGAACACTGAAGCTTTCTTT.

J is TRBJ2-2 and V is TRBV11-2, with 12 positions matching TRBD2. In germline, CDR1 is SGHAT, CDR2 FQNNGV. The CDR3 is 17 amino acids. The V and J ends lost 3 bases and 0 bases, in that order; junction bases with no gene match: 2. CDR3 coding DNA: TGTGCCAGCAGCTTGGGACTAGCGGGCTCGAACACCGGGGAGCTGTTTTTT. Amino acids: CASSLGLAGSNTGELFF.

This chain connects TRBV14 to TRBJ2-1; the match to TRBD2 covers 9 bases. Germline CDR1 and CDR2: SGHDN and FVKESK. The ends lost 2 bases at V and 7 bases at J; junction bases unmatched: 12. CDR3 size: 17 residues. CDR3 sequence: CASSQSTGLAIGNEQFF. The CDR3 DNA sequence: TGTGCCAGCAGCCAATCTACGGGACTAGCCATTGGGAATGAGCAGTTCTTC. Supplemented by reference TRBV14 and TRBJ2-1, the full variable domain reads EAGVTQFPSHSVIEKGQTVTLRCDPISGHDNLYWYRRVMGKEIKFLLHFVKESKQDESGMPNNRFLAERTGGTYSTLKVQPAELEDSGVYFCASSQSTGLAIGNEQFFGPGTRLTVL.

The rearrangement links TRBV7-6 to TRBJ2-7; weak D call: TRBD1 (6 bases). V was shortened by 4 bases and J by 7 bases, with 23 bases between the two germline ends. Germline CDR1 SGHVS, CDR2 FNYEAQ. The CDR3 sequence is 16 residues long. CDR3 protein: CASSSPGQIFKGEQYF. The CDR3 DNA follows: TGTGCCAGCAGCTCGCCGGGACAAATTTTCAAGGGGGAGCAGTACTTC.

This rearrangement joins TRBV19 to TRBJ1-4, with TRBD1 identical over 8 bases. V shed 6 bases, J shed 3 bases, and the junction held 6 bases outside the gene matches. CDR3 length: 15 amino acids. From germline, CDR1 is LNHDA and CDR2 SQIVND (reference sequence). The CDR3 bases are TGTGCCAGTAGACAGGGGGGGAATCCTAATGAAAAACTGTTTTTT. The encoded protein is CASRQGGNPNEKLFF.

The rearrangement uses TRBV12-3 or TRBV12-4 and TRBJ2-2; TRBD2 is a possible D gene (7 bases). V was pared by 7 bases and J by 7 bases, with 13 bases between. This CDR3 contains 13 residues. The chain's CDR3 is CASIGGGGGELFF. The DNA for the CDR3 is TGTGCCAGCATTGGGGGGGGCGGCGGGGAGCTGTTTTTT.

The CDR3 reads CASSVASAAYNEQFF. The DNA of the CDR3 is TGTGCCAGCAGCGTAGCTAGCGCAGCCTACAATGAGCAGTTCTTC. The chain has TRBV9 and TRBJ2-1; TRBD2 might be the D (6 bases). The CDR3 contains 15 residues. Per germline, CDR1 SGDLS and CDR2 YYNGEE. Trimming shortened V by 0 bases and J by 2 bases, and 9 bases separated the two germline ends.

The chain links TRBV6-5 to TRBJ1-6, with D tentatively TRBD1 (5 bases). The CDR3 is made up of 15 amino acids. The V gene lost 7 bases and the J gene lost 2 bases, with 12 bases spanning the gap. Germline loops: CDR1 MNHEY, CDR2 SVGAGI. The CDR3 protein is CASNLQGTYNSPLHF. In nucleotides, the CDR3 is TGTGCCAGCAACCTGCAGGGAACCTATAATTCACCCCTCCACTTT.

The DNA of the CDR3 is TGTGCCACCAGTGATCCCGGGACAGTGGAAAACATTCAGTACTTC. It is translated as CATSDPGTVENIQYF. The rearrangement uses TRBV24-1 and TRBJ2-4; 7 bases map to TRBD1. Looked up from germline, CDR1 is KGHDR and CDR2 is SFDVKD. The V segment lost 3 bases and the J segment 5 bases; nucleotides outside the gene matches: 6. The CDR3 has 15 amino acids.

This clone was counted a single time. This chain uses TRBV2 with TRBJ2-3; no reliable D call. From germline, CDR1 is SNHLY and CDR2 FYNNEI. This CDR3 is 12 amino acids long. V shed 5 bases and J shed 4 bases, with 7 bases lying between them. The CDR3 nucleotides read TGTGCCAGCAGTCTTTTAGCAGATACGCAGTATTTT. Translating it yields CASSLLADTQYF.

V gene TRBV11-2 combines with J gene TRBJ1-5; no firm D call. Looked up from germline, CDR1 is SGHAT and CDR2 is FQNNGV. V lost 1 base to trimming and J lost 5 bases, with 12 bases between them. CDR3 length: 15 amino acids. The CDR3 nucleotides read TGTGCCAGCAGCTTAGGCGCCGAAAGTTATCAGCCCCAGCATTTT. It specifies CASSLGAESYQPQHF.

As for this clone: The same CDR3 also results from other DNA sequences found in this sample. The chain links TRBV28 to TRBJ1-6, with 7 bases that match TRBD1. This CDR3 comprises 15 residues. V trimming: 2 bases; J trimming: 6 bases; junction bases outside the gene matches: 4. Germline CDR1 is MDHEN and CDR2 is SYDVKM. The CDR3, as DNA: TGTGCCAGCAGTTTAGGGGGACAGCGTAATTCACCCCTCCACTTT. Its protein product is CASSLGGQRNSPLHF.

The chain carries TRBV7-9 and TRBJ2-1; TRBD1 matches at 10 bases. In germline, CDR1 is SEHNR, CDR2 FQNEAQ (reference sequence). The CDR3 consists of 14 residues. V lost 5 bases and J lost 8; bases outside the gene matches: 6. The CDR3 is CASSVGQGGDEQFF. In DNA, the CDR3 is TGTGCCAGCAGCGTCGGACAGGGGGGCGATGAGCAGTTCTTC. Together with reference TRBV7-9 and TRBJ2-1, the CDR3 gives the full variable domain: DTGVSQNPRHKITKRGQNVTFRCDPISEHNRLYWYRQTLGQGPEFLTYFQNEAQLEKSRLLSDRFSAERPKGSFSTLEIQRTEQGDSAMYLCASSVGQGGDEQFFGPGTRLTVL.

This CDR3 reads CAISESRDGGSGNTIYF. CDR3 sequence (DNA): TGTGCCATCAGTGAGTCGAGGGACGGGGGATCGGGAAACACCATATATTTT. The gene calls are TRBV10-3 and TRBJ1-3, with D tentatively TRBD1 (5 bases). Trimming cost V 0 bases and J 4 bases, with 16 bases left between them. The V gene's germline CDR1 is ENHRY and CDR2 SYGVKD. The CDR3 loop spans 17 amino acids.

J is TRBJ2-7 and V is TRBV19; TRBD1 matches 9 bases. Unmatched junction bases numbered 7, after V lost 4 bases and J lost 0 bases. The germline CDR1 and CDR2 sequences are LNHDA and SQIVND (reference sequence). This CDR3 region has 16 residues. The CDR3 sequence: CASSTVRQGGSYEQYF. CDR3 coding DNA: TGTGCCAGTAGTACCGTAAGACAGGGGGGCTCCTACGAGCAGTACTTC.

The V call is TRBV19, the J call TRBJ1-5; TRBD1 agrees at 8 bases. The CDR3 sequence is 15 residues long. The V and J ends lost 5 bases and 4 bases, in that order; junction bases with no gene match: 7. Germline assignment: CDR1 LNHDA and CDR2 SQIVND (reference sequence). The CDR3, as DNA: TGTGCCAGTAGTCAAGGAACAGGGGGGAATCAGCCCCAGCATTTT. Protein sequence: CASSQGTGGNQPQHF.

J is TRBJ1-5 and V is TRBV19, with a tentative D call TRBD1 (5 bases). Germline CDR1 is LNHDA and CDR2 is SQIVND (reference sequence). The CDR3 has 15 residues. V lost 7 bases to trimming and J lost 5 bases, with 18 bases between them. CDR3 sequence (DNA): TGTGCCAGTACCAGGGTTGGGGGGGGAGATCAGCCCCAGCATTTT. Protein: CASTRVGGGDQPQHF.